This T cell receptor (beta chain) was recorded in a study of blood T cell repertoires in COVID-19. In the study overall: PBMCs, B-cell-depleted T cells, or T cells were the source of the cDNA or gDNA that made up the material.

TCRdb's table, derived via immunoSEQ multiplex PCR, lists solely in-frame clones and lacks some. The sample includes under 250,000 clones, more than 70% seen only once; the top ten take 15% to 20%. V was pared by 4 bases and J by 1 base, with 7 bases between. There are 13 residues in the CDR3. The germline CDR1 and CDR2 sequences are MNHEY and SMNVEV (reference sequence). The source is a man between 45 and 60 years old with COVID-19, enrolled during active disease. The chain carries TRBV27 and TRBJ1-2; D remains ambiguous. Sequenced material: peripheral blood. The CDR3 nucleotides read TGTGCCAGCAGTTCTGCAGATAACTATGGCTACACCTTC. This sequence encodes CASSSADNYGYTF.